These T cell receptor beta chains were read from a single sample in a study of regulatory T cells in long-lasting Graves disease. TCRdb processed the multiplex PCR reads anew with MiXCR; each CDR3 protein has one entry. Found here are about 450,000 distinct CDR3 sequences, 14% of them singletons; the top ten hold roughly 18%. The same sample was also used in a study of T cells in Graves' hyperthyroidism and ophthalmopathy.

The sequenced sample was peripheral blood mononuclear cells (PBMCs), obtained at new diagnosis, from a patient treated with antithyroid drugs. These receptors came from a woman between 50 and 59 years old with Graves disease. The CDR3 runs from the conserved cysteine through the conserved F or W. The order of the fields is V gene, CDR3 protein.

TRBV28	CASSPRDPGYNEQFF
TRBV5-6	CASRDGTGAGQQYF
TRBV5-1	CASSSGQGANTEAFF
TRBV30	CAWSVRRTSGPQETQYF
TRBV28	CASSLRGVRNQPQHF
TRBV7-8	CASSLGAPRDTQYF
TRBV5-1	CASSLGQGINEQYF
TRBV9	CASSLAGGRGDTQYF
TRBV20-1	CSASVLAGGHNEQFF
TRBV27	CASTSTGMAEQYF
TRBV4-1	CASSQDGTGASGYTF
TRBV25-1	CASVRSGSFHEQFF
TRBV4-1	CASSQPLAGNYEQYF
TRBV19	CATRNLNYGYTF
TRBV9	CASSLLEGGIWNEQFF